Below, 10 T cell receptor beta chains from the same sample are listed, as sequenced in a study of T-cell reconstitution after alpha-beta-depleted transplantation in children. Using unique molecular identifiers, the investigators prepared the TCRbeta library. In TCRdb, the PCR reads were re-called with MiXCR into one record per CDR3 protein. There are about 980,000 distinct CDR3 sequences in the sample; 25% to 30% occur only once, and about 28% lies in the top ten. The sample in question was PBMCs, mostly from graft donor cells, obtained 360 days after TCRalphabeta/CD19-depleted stem cell transplant. The origin of the receptors is a boy less than two years old who had a stem cell transplant for SCID, so the T cells may come from the graft donor.

The rearrangement uses TRBV9 and TRBJ1-6, with no clear D. V lost 0 bases and J 10 bases, leaving 14 bases between the germline ends. There are 15 residues in the CDR3. Germline V gene data show CDR1 as SGDLS and CDR2 as YYNGEE. CDR3 protein: CASSVGAQVQSPLHF. CDR3 bases: TGTGCCAGCAGCGTAGGGGCCCAGGTTCAATCACCCCTCCACTTT.

The gene calls are TRBV5-1 and TRBJ2-3; 8 bases align to TRBD2. CDR1 and CDR2 (germline): SGHRS, YFSETQ. This CDR3 contains 18 residues. V gave up 0 bases and J gave up 3 bases; unmatched junction bases: 12. The CDR3 is CASSLVAGGSQWTDTQYF. The CDR3, as DNA: TGCGCCAGCAGCTTGGTGGCGGGGGGCTCACAGTGGACAGATACGCAGTATTTT.

This chain joins TRBV20-1 and TRBJ1-6; D not resolved. Germline V lookup: CDR1 DFQATT, CDR2 SNEGSKA (reference sequence). This CDR3 is built from 15 residues. V lost 1 base and J 9 bases, leaving 16 bases between the germline ends. The CDR3 DNA reads TGCAGTGCTAGAGTACCGGTAGGGCTGGGTTCACCCCTCCACTTT. This sequence encodes CSARVPVGLGSPLHF.

The V gene is TRBV28, the J gene TRBJ2-7, with D perhaps matching TRBD1 (6 bases). Trimming took 4 bases from V and 5 from J, leaving 9 bases between them. In germline, CDR1 is MDHEN, CDR2 SYDVKM. The length of the CDR3 is 12 residues. The CDR3 nucleotides read TGTGCCAGCAGTTACGCAGGGGACGAGCAGTACTTC. Translation: CASSYAGDEQYF.

The V gene is TRBV29-1, the J gene TRBJ1-1; 7 bases match TRBD1. This CDR3 is built from 12 residues. V shed 5 bases and J 5 bases; nucleotides not matched to a gene: 5. From germline, CDR1 is SQVTM and CDR2 ANQGSEA. The DNA for the CDR3 is TGCAGCGTTCTACGACAGGGAACTGAAGCTTTCTTT. This translates into CSVLRQGTEAFF.

The V and J genes are TRBV2 and TRBJ1-2, with D possibly TRBD1 on 5 matching bases. Germline V CDR1 and CDR2: SNHLY, FYNNEI. V was trimmed by 0 bases and J by 5 bases, leaving 10 bases between them. The CDR3 has 14 amino acids. The CDR3 bases are TGTGCCAGCAGTGAAGCCCTGGGGGAATATGGCTACACCTTC. It yields the protein CASSEALGEYGYTF.

The chain employs TRBV12-3 or TRBV12-4 and TRBJ1-2; tentative D call: TRBD1 (5 bases). The CDR3 has 12 amino acids. Trimming stripped 2 bases from V and 8 bases from J, with 9 bases between. CDR3 residues: CASSLNRSGYTF. The CDR3 DNA sequence: TGTGCCAGCAGTTTAAACAGGAGCGGCTACACCTTC.

The table lists this clonotype with a few counts. The CDR3 reads CASSGAGGTGSYEQYF. In DNA form, the CDR3 reads TGTGCCAGCAGTGGAGCAGGGGGGACAGGGTCCTACGAGCAGTACTTC. The V and J genes are TRBV2 and TRBJ2-7; 9 positions match TRBD1. CDR1 and CDR2 from the germline V gene are SNHLY and FYNNEI. After removal of 4 bases from V and 1 base from J, the junction contained 8 bases not matched to a gene. The CDR3 is made up of 16 amino acids.

The chain couples TRBV6-1 to TRBJ2-7; 9 bases align to TRBD2. The CDR3 sequence is 16 residues long. CDR1 and CDR2 from the germline V gene are MNHNS and SASEGT. J was trimmed by 0 bases and V by 6 bases; bases with no gene match: 9. In DNA form, the CDR3 reads TGTGCCAGCAGGACCAGAGCGGGGGGCAGCTCCTACGAGCAGTACTTC. It specifies CASRTRAGGSSYEQYF.

The V gene is TRBV20-1, the J gene TRBJ2-3; D unclear. Germline lookup yields CDR1 DFQATT and CDR2 SNEGSKA (reference sequence). CDR3 length equals 14 residues. V dropped 5 bases and J dropped 1 base, with 13 bases sitting between them. In DNA form, the CDR3 reads TGCAGTGCTTCGACCCGTGGGGGCACAGATACGCAGTATTTT. As protein: CSASTRGGTDTQYF.